The T cell receptor (beta chain) described here comes from a study of molecular identifiers for immune sequencing clone quantification. The junction had 5 bases not matched to a gene; V was cut back by 4 bases and J by 0 bases. This CDR3 has 15 amino acids. Germline lookup yields CDR1 SGHRS and CDR2 YFSETQ. TCRdb reprocessed the PCR reads with MiXCR, giving one entry per CDR3 protein. The sample has under 600,000 distinct CDR3 sequences, over 20% seen once. This clonotype has only a few counts. For naive CD8 T cells, sorting used the CD8+CD4-CCR7+CD45RA+ phenotype. The TCR comes from a human donor in good health. Some libraries in this study had Jurkat cell RNA spiked in. This chain joins TRBV5-1 and TRBJ2-7; 9 bases agree with TRBD2. Sequencing was performed on naive CD8+ T cells from blood, with Jurkat cell RNA spiked in. Subset of the sample: FACS-sorted CD8+CD4-CCR7+CD45RA+ naive T cells. The CDR3 protein is CASSPPSGNSYEQYF. DNA of the CDR3: TGCGCCAGCAGCCCCCCTAGCGGGAACTCCTACGAGCAGTACTTC.